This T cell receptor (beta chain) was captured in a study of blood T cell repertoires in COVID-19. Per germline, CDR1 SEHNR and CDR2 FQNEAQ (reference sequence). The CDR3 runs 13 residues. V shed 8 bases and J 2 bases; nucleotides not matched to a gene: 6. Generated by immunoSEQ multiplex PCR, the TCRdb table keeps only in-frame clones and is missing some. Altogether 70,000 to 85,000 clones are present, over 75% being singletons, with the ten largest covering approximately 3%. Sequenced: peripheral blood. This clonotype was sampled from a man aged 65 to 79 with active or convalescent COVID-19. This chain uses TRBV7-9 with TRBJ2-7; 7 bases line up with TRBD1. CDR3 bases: TGTGCCAGCGGCCGGGACAGTGCCTACGAGCAGTACTTC. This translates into CASGRDSAYEQYF.